One sample yielded the 19 T cell receptor beta chains listed below, sequenced in a study of beta chain features in type 1 diabetes. Expressed TCRB transcripts were sequenced because the entire RNA isolate underwent reverse transcription. Clones were sequenced by immunoSEQ multiplex PCR, and TCRdb holds only the in-frame ones, with some missing. This sample yields nearly 250,000 clones, of which roughly 13% are seen a single time; more than 0.025% belongs to the top ten. The sample consisted of naive CD4+ T cells from blood. All receptors derive from a woman aged 40 to 50 in good health.

This clone was observed a handful of times. The V and J genes are TRBV5-1 and TRBJ2-3, with 11 bases matching TRBD1. The CDR3 covers 15 residues. Germline CDR1 SGHRS, CDR2 YFSETQ. The J segment lost 3 bases and the V segment lost 4 bases, leaving 4 bases of the junction unmatched. The CDR3: CASSQGQGVTDTQYF. CDR3 DNA sequence: TGCGCCAGCAGCCAGGGACAGGGGGTAACAGATACGCAGTATTTT.

This clone was counted between two and nine times. This chain uses TRBV7-9 with TRBJ2-3; 8 positions match TRBD2. The CDR3 spans 16 residues. Trimming took 3 bases from V and 1 from J; bases not matched to a gene: 6. Germline assignment: CDR1 SEHNR and CDR2 FQNEAQ (reference sequence). The chain's CDR3 is CASSLKTSVRTDTQYF. The CDR3 DNA reads TGTGCCAGCAGCTTGAAGACTAGCGTCCGCACAGATACGCAGTATTTT.

The chain has TRBV5-1 and TRBJ2-5, with a tentative D call TRBD1 (6 bases). There are 13 residues in the CDR3. Germline values: CDR1 SGHRS, CDR2 YFSETQ. Trimming stripped 2 bases from V and 2 bases from J, with 7 bases between. CDR3 nucleotide sequence: TGCGCCAGCAGCTTAGGGGGACAAGAGACCCAGTACTTC. Translated: CASSLGGQETQYF.

This clone was observed a few times. The rearrangement links TRBV19 to TRBJ2-7, with 8 bases lining up with TRBD2. V was pared by 3 bases and J by 2 bases, with 6 bases of the junction left unmatched. The V gene's germline CDR1 is LNHDA and CDR2 SQIVND (reference sequence). The CDR3 totals 15 residues. The CDR3 sequence: CASSIRSGDPYEQYF. As DNA, the CDR3 is TGTGCCAGTAGTATCCGTAGCGGGGACCCCTACGAGCAGTACTTC. Full variable domain (rest looked up from reference TRBV19 and TRBJ2-7): DGGITQSPKYLFRKEGQNVTLSCEQNLNHDAMYWYRQDPGQGLRLIYYSQIVNDFQKGDIAEGYSVSREKKESFPLTVTSAQKNPTAFYLCASSIRSGDPYEQYFGPGTRLTVT.

The chain uses TRBV21-1 and TRBJ1-2. TRBV21-1 is a pseudogene. The CDR3 loop spans 14 amino acids. This CDR3 reads CASSPQCANYGYTF. CDR3 DNA sequence: TGTGCCAGCAGCCCCCAATGCGCAAACTATGGCTACACCTTC.

The chain joins TRBV7-2 to TRBJ2-6; D gene unclear. The CDR3 consists of 16 residues. Trimming removed 1 base at V and 4 bases at J, with 11 bases between. The germline V gene encodes CDR1 SGHTA and CDR2 FQGNSA. The CDR3 DNA sequence: TGTGCCAGCAGCTTAGATCCGGGTACCGGGGCCAACGTCCTGACTTTC. Its translation: CASSLDPGTGANVLTF. The full variable domain, its missing parts supplied by reference TRBV7-2 and TRBJ2-6, is GAGVSQSPSNKVTEKGKDVELRCDPISGHTALYWYRQSLGQGLEFLIYFQGNSAPDKSGLPSDRFSAERTGGSVSTLTIQRTQQEDSAVYLCASSLDPGTGANVLTFGAGSRLTVL.

This rearrangement joins TRBV7-9 to TRBJ1-2; the D gene is possibly TRBD1 (5 bases). CDR1 is SEHNR and CDR2 is FQNEAQ in the germline V gene (reference sequence). Trimming shortened V by 1 base and J by 8 bases, and 14 bases separated the two germline ends. The CDR3 has 14 amino acids. In DNA form, the CDR3 reads TGTGCCAGCAGCTTAGGGAGCAGGGAAGGAGGCTACACCTTC. It encodes CASSLGSREGGYTF. The full variable domain, its missing parts supplied by reference TRBV7-9 and TRBJ1-2, is DTGVSQNPRHKITKRGQNVTFRCDPISEHNRLYWYRQTLGQGPEFLTYFQNEAQLEKSRLLSDRFSAERPKGSFSTLEIQRTEQGDSAMYLCASSLGSREGGYTFGSGTRLTVV.

This clone was seen only a few times. The J gene is TRBJ1-6, the V gene TRBV7-9; the match to TRBD1 covers 7 bases. The V gene end was trimmed by 5 bases and the J gene end by 5 bases; junction bases not matched to a gene: 9. This CDR3 is 16 amino acids long. Germline lookup yields CDR1 SEHNR and CDR2 FQNEAQ (reference sequence). Here the CDR3 reads CASSLIPGQNNSPLHF. CDR3 DNA: TGTGCCAGCAGCCTCATTCCGGGACAGAATAATTCACCCCTCCACTTT.

This clone was detected a few times. The rearrangement links TRBV5-4 to TRBJ1-2; D call uncertain. V dropped 6 bases and J dropped 2 bases, with 20 bases sitting between them. This CDR3 region has 16 residues. In germline, CDR1 is SGHNT, CDR2 YYREEE (reference sequence). This chain's CDR3 is CASTRVEGATNYGYTF. DNA of the CDR3: TGTGCCAGCACTAGAGTGGAGGGCGCAACGAACTATGGCTACACCTTC. Filled out from reference TRBV5-4 and TRBJ1-2, the complete variable domain reads ETGVTQSPTHLIKTRGQQVTLRCSSQSGHNTVSWYQQALGQGPQFIFQYYREEENGRGNFPPRFSGLQFPNYSSELNVNALELDDSALYLCASTRVEGATNYGYTFGSGTRLTVV.

The gene calls are TRBV6-5 and TRBJ2-7, with D tentatively TRBD2 (6 bases). CDR1 and CDR2 (germline): MNHEY, SVGAGI. The CDR3 loop spans 12 amino acids. V was trimmed by 6 bases and J by 3 bases, leaving 9 bases between them. The CDR3 loop reads CASSQGGYEQYF. The CDR3 DNA sequence: TGTGCCAGCAGCCAGGGAGGCTACGAGCAGTACTTC.

This clone showed up just a few times. The V call is TRBV6-5, the J call TRBJ1-2; 8 positions agree with TRBD1. The germline gives CDR1 MNHEY, CDR2 SVGAGI. With 2 bases clipped from V and 4 bases from J, the junction kept 6 bases outside the gene matches. This CDR3 is 15 amino acids long. Here the CDR3 reads CASSYPGQGGYGYTF. The CDR3 DNA is TGTGCCAGCAGTTACCCCGGACAGGGCGGCTATGGCTACACCTTC.

This clone was picked up a small number of times. The chain combines TRBV11-2 with TRBJ1-1, with D maybe TRBD1 (6 bases). V shed 5 bases and J shed 7 bases, with 17 bases lying between them. CDR1 SGHAT and CDR2 FQNNGV come from the germline V gene. This CDR3 contains 14 residues. CDR3 coding DNA: TGTGCCAGCAGCGCGAGCTGGACAGTCCGTGAAGCTTTCTTT. Translating it yields CASSASWTVREAFF.

V and J are TRBV27 and TRBJ1-4; 8 bases line up with TRBD1. The germline V gene encodes CDR1 MNHEY and CDR2 SMNVEV (reference sequence). There are 14 residues in the CDR3. The V segment lost 7 bases and the J segment 8 bases; nucleotides outside the gene matches: 9. The CDR3 spells CASTPATGAEKLFF. The CDR3, as DNA: TGTGCCAGCACCCCGGCGACAGGGGCCGAAAAACTGTTTTTT.

V gene TRBV6-6 combines with J gene TRBJ2-1; the match to TRBD2 covers 10 bases. Germline values: CDR1 MNHNY, CDR2 SVGAGI (reference sequence). The J segment lost 5 bases and the V segment lost 8 bases, leaving 12 bases of the junction unmatched. The CDR3 has 16 residues. The chain's CDR3 is CASLPRAGGPHNEQFF. CDR3 sequence (DNA): TGTGCCAGCCTGCCTCGAGCGGGGGGGCCCCACAATGAGCAGTTCTTC.

This clone was picked up a small number of times. V gene TRBV19 combines with J gene TRBJ1-1, with D unclear. Between the trimmed V and J ends, which lost 7 bases and 4 bases, there was a span of 7 bases. The CDR3 sequence is 11 residues long. In germline, CDR1 is LNHDA, CDR2 SQIVND (reference sequence). The chain's CDR3 is CASTDVTEAFF. The DNA of the CDR3 is TGTGCCAGTACAGATGTCACTGAAGCTTTCTTT.

The rearrangement uses TRBV28 and TRBJ2-7; 9 bases are a match to TRBD1. Unmatched junction bases numbered 6, after V lost 6 bases and J lost 3 bases. CDR1 is MDHEN and CDR2 is SYDVKM in the germline V gene. This CDR3 region has 14 residues. CDR3 sequence (DNA): TGTGCCAGCAGGAGTCCGGGACAGGGCTACGAGCAGTACTTC. Translating gives CASRSPGQGYEQYF.

This chain joins TRBV18 and TRBJ2-7; 7 bases match TRBD1. J lost 4 bases, V lost 0 bases, and 9 bases had no gene match. Germline assignment: CDR1 KGHSH and CDR2 LQKENI. CDR3 length equals 16 residues. The DNA for the CDR3 is TGTGCCAGCTCACCACCCTTAGGGACAGCTTATTACGAGCAGTACTTC. It specifies CASSPPLGTAYYEQYF.

The chain carries TRBV9 and TRBJ1-1; 7 bases match TRBD1. The germline V gene has CDR1 SGDLS and CDR2 YYNGEE. Trimming took 0 bases from V and 0 from J; bases not matched to a gene: 17. The CDR3 extends over 20 amino acids. The CDR3 spells CASSVGPSMSGTDLNTEAFF. The CDR3 region has the DNA TGTGCCAGCAGCGTAGGGCCGTCCATGAGTGGGACAGATTTGAACACTGAAGCTTTCTTT.

The chain is built from TRBV27 and TRBJ1-5, with D hard to call. Germline CDR1 is MNHEY and CDR2 is SMNVEV (reference sequence). V lost 5 bases, J lost 4 bases, and 15 bases lay in between. The CDR3 loop spans 15 amino acids. Written as DNA, the CDR3 is TGTGCCAGCAGTCCCGAACCCGGGTGGAATCAGCCCCAGCATTTT. This sequence encodes CASSPEPGWNQPQHF.